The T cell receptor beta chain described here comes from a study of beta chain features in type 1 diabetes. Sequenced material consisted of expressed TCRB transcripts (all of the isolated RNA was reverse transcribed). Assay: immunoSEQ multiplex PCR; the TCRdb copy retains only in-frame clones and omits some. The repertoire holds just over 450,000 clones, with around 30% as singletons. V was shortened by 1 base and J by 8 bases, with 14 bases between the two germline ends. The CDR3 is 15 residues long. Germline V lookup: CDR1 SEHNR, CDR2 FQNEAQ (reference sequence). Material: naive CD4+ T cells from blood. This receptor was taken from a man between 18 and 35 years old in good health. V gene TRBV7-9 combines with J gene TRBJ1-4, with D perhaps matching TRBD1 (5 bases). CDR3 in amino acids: CASSLGGLAAEKLFF. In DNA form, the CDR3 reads TGTGCCAGCAGCTTAGGGGGACTGGCCGCGGAAAAACTGTTTTTT. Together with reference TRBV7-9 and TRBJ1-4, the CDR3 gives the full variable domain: DTGVSQNPRHKITKRGQNVTFRCDPISEHNRLYWYRQTLGQGPEFLTYFQNEAQLEKSRLLSDRFSAERPKGSFSTLEIQRTEQGDSAMYLCASSLGGLAAEKLFFGSGTQLSVL.